This entry features one T cell receptor beta chain sequence. Its cognate antigen is unknown. This record comes from a study of shared clonotypes between healthy human individuals. Study-level information: Participating donors consisted of two women and a few men aged 18 to 49. Overall study results and limits: The represented genetic and exposure-history diversity was limited by the small number of donors. With four donors compared, 4.5% to 6.5% of naive CD4 clonotypes were shared.

Every one of the donors was a Caucasian adult that lived in Nashville, Tennessee. CDR1 is SGDLS and CDR2 is YYNGEE in the germline V gene. CDR3 length: 17 amino acids. Trimming cost V 0 bases and J 5 bases; bases outside gene matches: 7. This table comes from immunoSEQ multiplex PCR, and its TCRdb copy is limited to in-frame clones, with some not included. Of over a million clones in the sample, around 97% were seen once. The chain has TRBV9 and TRBJ2-2, with TRBD2 matching over 10 bases. Sequencing was done on a sample of naive CD4+ T cells sorted from blood. Subset denoted: CD45RA+ positively selected. This receptor was identified in a man aged 25 to 45 in good health. CDR3 coding DNA: TGTGCCAGCAGCGTAGCCGGGCTAGCGGGAGATACCGGGGAGCTGTTTTTT. Translated, it gives CASSVAGLAGDTGELFF.